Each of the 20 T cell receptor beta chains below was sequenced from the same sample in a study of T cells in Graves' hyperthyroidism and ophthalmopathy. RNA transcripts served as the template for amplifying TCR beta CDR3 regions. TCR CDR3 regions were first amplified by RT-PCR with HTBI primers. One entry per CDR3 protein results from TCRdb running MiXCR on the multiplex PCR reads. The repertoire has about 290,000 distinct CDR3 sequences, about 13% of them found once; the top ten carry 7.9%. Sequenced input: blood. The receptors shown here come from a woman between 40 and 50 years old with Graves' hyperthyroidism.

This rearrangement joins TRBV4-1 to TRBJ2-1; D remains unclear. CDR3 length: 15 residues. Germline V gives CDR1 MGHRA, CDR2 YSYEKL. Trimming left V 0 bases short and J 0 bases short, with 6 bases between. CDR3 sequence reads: CASSQDSLSYNEQFF. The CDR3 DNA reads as TGCGCCAGCAGCCAAGATTCTCTCTCCTACAATGAGCAGTTCTTC.

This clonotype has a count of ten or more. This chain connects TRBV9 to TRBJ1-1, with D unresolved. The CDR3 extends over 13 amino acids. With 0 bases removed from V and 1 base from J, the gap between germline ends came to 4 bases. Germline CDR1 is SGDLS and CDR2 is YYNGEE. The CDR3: CASSVESNTEAFF. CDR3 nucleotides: TGTGCCAGCAGCGTAGAATCGAACACTGAAGCTTTCTTT.

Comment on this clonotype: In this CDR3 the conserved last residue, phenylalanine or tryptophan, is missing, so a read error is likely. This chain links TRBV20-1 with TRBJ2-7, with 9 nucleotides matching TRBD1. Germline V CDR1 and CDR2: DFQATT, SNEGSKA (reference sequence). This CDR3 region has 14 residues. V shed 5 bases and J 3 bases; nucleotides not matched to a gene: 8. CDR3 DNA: TGCAGTGCTGGGAGCCGGGACAGGGTCTACGAGCAGTACCTC. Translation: CSAGSRDRVYEQYL.

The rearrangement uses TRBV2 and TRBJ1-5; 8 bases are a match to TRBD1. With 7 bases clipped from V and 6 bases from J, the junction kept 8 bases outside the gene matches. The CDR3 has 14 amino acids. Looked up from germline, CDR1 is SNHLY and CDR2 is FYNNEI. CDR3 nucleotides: TGTGCCAGCAATGCAGGGGGCGCGGGTCAGCCCCAGCATTTT. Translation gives CASNAGGAGQPQHF.

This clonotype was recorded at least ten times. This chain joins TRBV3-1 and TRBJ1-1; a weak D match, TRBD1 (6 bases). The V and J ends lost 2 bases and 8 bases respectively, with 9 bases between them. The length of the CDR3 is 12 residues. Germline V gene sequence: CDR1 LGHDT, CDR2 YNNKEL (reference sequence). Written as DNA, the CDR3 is TGTGCCAGCAGCCAACTCGGGACAGAAGCTTTCTTT. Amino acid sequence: CASSQLGTEAFF.

The CDR3 region has the DNA TGTGCCAGCAGCCAAGATGCCGTCCGGGGAGACAATGAGCAGTTCTTC. It translates to CASSQDAVRGDNEQFF. V is TRBV3-1 and J is TRBJ2-1; possible D gene TRBD2, 5 bases. Germline V gene data show CDR1 as LGHDT and CDR2 as YNNKEL (reference sequence). Deletions cut 0 bases from V and 5 bases from J, with 14 bases between. The CDR3 has 16 amino acids.

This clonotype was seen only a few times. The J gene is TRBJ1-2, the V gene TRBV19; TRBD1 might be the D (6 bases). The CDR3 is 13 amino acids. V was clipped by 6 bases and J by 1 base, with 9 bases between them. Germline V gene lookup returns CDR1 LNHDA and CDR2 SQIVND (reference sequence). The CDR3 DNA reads TGTGCCAGTAGACAGGGATTTAACTATGGCTACACCTTC. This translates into CASRQGFNYGYTF.

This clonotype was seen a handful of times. Written as DNA, the CDR3 is TGTGCCAGCGGCAGGTCGGGCACCGGGGAGCTGTTTTTT. Protein sequence: CASGRSGTGELFF. This chain uses TRBV7-8 with TRBJ2-2; D unclear. Germline values: CDR1 SGHVS, CDR2 FQNEAQ. This CDR3 is built from 13 residues. Trimming stripped 8 bases from V and 4 bases from J, with 11 bases between.

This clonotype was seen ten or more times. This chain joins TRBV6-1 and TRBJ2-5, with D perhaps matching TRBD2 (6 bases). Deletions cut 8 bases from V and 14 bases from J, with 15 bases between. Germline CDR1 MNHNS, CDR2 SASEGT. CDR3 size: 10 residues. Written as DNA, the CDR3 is TGTGCCAGCTTTGGCGGGACCGCTTACTTC. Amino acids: CASFGGTAYF.

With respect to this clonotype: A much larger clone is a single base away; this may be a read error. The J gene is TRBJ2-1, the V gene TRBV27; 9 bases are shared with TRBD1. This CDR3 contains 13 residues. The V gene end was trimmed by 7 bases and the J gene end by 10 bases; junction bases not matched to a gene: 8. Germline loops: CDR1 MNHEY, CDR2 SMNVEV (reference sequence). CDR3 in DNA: TGTGCCAGCAATTGGACAGGGGTGGAGGAGCAGTTCTTC. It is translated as CASNWTGVEEQFF.

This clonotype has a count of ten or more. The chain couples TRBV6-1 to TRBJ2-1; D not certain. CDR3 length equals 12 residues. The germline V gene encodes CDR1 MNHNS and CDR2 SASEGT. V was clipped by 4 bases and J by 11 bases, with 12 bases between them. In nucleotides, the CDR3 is TGTGCCAGCAGTGGGTTAGGCCTAAAGCAGTTCTTC. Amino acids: CASSGLGLKQFF.

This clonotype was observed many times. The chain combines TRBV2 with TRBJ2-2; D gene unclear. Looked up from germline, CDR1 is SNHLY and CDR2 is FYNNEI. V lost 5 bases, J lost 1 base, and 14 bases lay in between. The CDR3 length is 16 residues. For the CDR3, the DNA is TGTGCCAGCAGTCCCCCGTGGGCGAGGAACACCGGGGAGCTGTTTTTT. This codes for CASSPPWARNTGELFF.

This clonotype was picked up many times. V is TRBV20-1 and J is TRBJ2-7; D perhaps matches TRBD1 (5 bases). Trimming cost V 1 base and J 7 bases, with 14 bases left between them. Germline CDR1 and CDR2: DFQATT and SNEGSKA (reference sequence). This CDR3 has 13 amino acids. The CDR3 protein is CSARAAGSREQYF. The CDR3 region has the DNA TGCAGTGCTAGAGCGGCAGGGTCTCGGGAGCAGTACTTC.

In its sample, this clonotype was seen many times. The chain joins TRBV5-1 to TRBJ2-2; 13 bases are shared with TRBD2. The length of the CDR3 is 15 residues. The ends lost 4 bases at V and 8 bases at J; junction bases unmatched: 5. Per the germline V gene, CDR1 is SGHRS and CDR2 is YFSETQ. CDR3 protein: CASSLGTSGIGELFF. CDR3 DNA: TGCGCCAGCAGCCTCGGGACTAGCGGGATTGGGGAGCTGTTTTTT.

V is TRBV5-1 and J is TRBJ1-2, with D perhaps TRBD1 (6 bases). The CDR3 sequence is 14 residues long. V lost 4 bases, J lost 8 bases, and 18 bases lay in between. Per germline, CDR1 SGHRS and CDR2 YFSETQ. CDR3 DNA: TGCGCCAGCAGCCCCGAGGGGGGGGCTGAGGGCTACACCTTC. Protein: CASSPEGGAEGYTF.

The CDR3 sequence is CAISRTQKADTQYF. The CDR3, as DNA: TGTGCCATCAGTAGGACCCAAAAGGCAGATACGCAGTATTTT. This chain joins TRBV10-3 and TRBJ2-3; D gene ambiguous. The CDR3 covers 14 residues. In germline, CDR1 is ENHRY, CDR2 SYGVKD. The germline V and J ends were trimmed by 5 bases and 4 bases, with 13 bases remaining between them.

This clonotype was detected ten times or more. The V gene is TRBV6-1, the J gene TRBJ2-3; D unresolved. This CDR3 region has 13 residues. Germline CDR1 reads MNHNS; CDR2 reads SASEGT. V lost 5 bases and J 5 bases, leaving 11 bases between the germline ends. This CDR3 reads CASSKEGRDTQYF. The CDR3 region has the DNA TGTGCCAGCAGTAAGGAAGGAAGAGATACGCAGTATTTT.

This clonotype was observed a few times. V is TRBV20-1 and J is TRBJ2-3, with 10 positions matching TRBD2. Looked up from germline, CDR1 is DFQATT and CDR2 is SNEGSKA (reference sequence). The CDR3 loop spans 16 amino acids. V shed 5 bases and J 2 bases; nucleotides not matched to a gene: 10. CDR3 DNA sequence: TGCAGTGCTCCGTCCCGACTAGCGGGCTTCACAGATACGCAGTATTTT. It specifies CSAPSRLAGFTDTQYF.

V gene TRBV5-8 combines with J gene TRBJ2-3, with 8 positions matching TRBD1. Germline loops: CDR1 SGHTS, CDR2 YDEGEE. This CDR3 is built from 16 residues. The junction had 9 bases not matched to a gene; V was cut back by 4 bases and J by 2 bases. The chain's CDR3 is CASSPGQGGATDTQYF. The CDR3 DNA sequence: TGTGCCAGCAGCCCCGGACAGGGTGGAGCCACAGATACGCAGTATTTT.

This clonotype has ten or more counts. Written as DNA, the CDR3 is TGTGCCACCAGCAGTAGACAGTCGGTCTACGAGCAGTACTTC. It specifies CATSSRQSVYEQYF. This chain links TRBV15 with TRBJ2-7, with D perhaps matching TRBD1 (5 bases). Deletions cut 3 bases from V and 3 bases from J, with 12 bases between. The CDR3 is 14 amino acids. CDR1 LNHNV and CDR2 YYDKDF come from the germline V gene (reference sequence).